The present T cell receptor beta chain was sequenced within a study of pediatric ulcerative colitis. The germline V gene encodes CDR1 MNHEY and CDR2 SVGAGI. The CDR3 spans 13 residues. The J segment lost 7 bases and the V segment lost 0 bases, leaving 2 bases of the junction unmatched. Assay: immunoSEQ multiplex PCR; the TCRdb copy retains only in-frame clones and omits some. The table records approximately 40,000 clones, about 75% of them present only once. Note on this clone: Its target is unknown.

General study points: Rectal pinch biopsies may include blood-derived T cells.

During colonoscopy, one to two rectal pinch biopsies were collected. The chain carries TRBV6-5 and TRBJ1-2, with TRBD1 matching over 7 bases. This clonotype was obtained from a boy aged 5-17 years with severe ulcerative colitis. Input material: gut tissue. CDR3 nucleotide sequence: TGTGCCAGCAGTTACTCAGGGGGCTTTGGCTACACCTTC. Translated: CASSYSGGFGYTF.